A single sample is the source of the 8 T cell receptor beta chains below, sequenced in a study of blood T cell repertoires in COVID-19. Libraries were prepared by immunoSEQ multiplex PCR; TCRdb keeps only in-frame clonotypes and omits some of them. The sample yields about half a million clones, nearly 90% seen once. Material for sequencing was peripheral blood. The receptors shown here come from a man aged 18 to 30 with COVID-19, enrolled during active disease.

The chain is built from TRBV5-1 and TRBJ2-7; perhaps TRBD1 as D (5 bases). The CDR3 extends over 16 amino acids. V was trimmed by 4 bases and J by 2 bases, leaving 19 bases between them. Germline V gene data show CDR1 as SGHRS and CDR2 as YFSETQ. CDR3 bases: TGCGCCAGCAGCCCCCTGTTAGGGGCCTCGACCTACGAGCAGTACTTC. This translates into CASSPLLGASTYEQYF. The variable domain in full, completed from reference TRBV5-1 and TRBJ2-7, reads KAGVTQTPRYLIKTRGQQVTLSCSPISGHRSVSWYQQTPGQGLQFLFEYFSETQRNKGNFPGRFSGRQFSNSRSEMNVSTLELGDSALYLCASSPLLGASTYEQYFGPGTRLTVT.

The rearrangement joins TRBV30 to TRBJ1-6; 8 bases line up with TRBD1. The V gene end was trimmed by 6 bases and the J gene end by 4 bases; junction bases not matched to a gene: 8. The germline gives CDR1 GTSNPN, CDR2 SVGIG (reference sequence). This CDR3 comprises 15 residues. Here the CDR3 reads CACTAGGLYNSPLHF. The CDR3 DNA reads TGTGCCTGTACCGCAGGGGGCTTGTATAATTCACCCCTCCACTTT.

The rearrangement joins TRBV13 to TRBJ2-1; D remains ambiguous. The germline gives CDR1 PRHDT, CDR2 FYEKMQ (reference sequence). There are 14 residues in the CDR3. The germline V and J ends were trimmed by 1 base and 6 bases, with 10 bases remaining between them. Written as DNA, the CDR3 is TGTGCCAGCAGCTTAGCCTCCCCTGTCAATGAGCAGTTCTTC. This sequence encodes CASSLASPVNEQFF.

The rearrangement links TRBV24-1 to TRBJ2-3, with TRBD2 matching over 10 bases. The V segment lost 3 bases and the J segment 2 bases; nucleotides outside the gene matches: 7. CDR3 length: 17 residues. Looked up from germline, CDR1 is KGHDR and CDR2 is SFDVKD. The CDR3 DNA is TGTGCCACCAGTGATCCGGGGAGCGGGGGGGCCACAGATACGCAGTATTTT. Translated: CATSDPGSGGATDTQYF.

This chain connects TRBV14 to TRBJ1-6, with TRBD1 as a possible D gene (5 bases). V shed 0 bases and J shed 10 bases, with 10 bases lying between them. The CDR3 sequence is 14 residues long. Germline V CDR1 and CDR2: SGHDN, FVKESK. CDR3 nucleotide sequence: TGTGCCAGCAGCCAAGATCGGGGGGACTCACCCCTCCACTTT. Translated, it gives CASSQDRGDSPLHF.

The chain recombines TRBV18 with TRBJ2-7; weak D call: TRBD2 (6 bases). This CDR3 contains 14 residues. In germline, CDR1 is KGHSH, CDR2 LQKENI. V was cut by 0 bases and J by 4 bases, with 10 bases left in between. The CDR3 DNA is TGTGCCAGCTCACCACCGTTGACTAGGTACGAGCAGTACTTC. Residues: CASSPPLTRYEQYF.

This clone was seen a handful of times. The chain employs TRBV11-2 and TRBJ1-5; D possibly corresponds to TRBD1 (6 bases). This CDR3 contains 15 residues. Germline V CDR1 and CDR2: SGHAT, FQNNGV. V was clipped by 3 bases and J by 2 bases, with 11 bases between them. Written as DNA, the CDR3 is TGTGCCAGCAGCTTCTCGGGGGGCGGCAATCAGCCCCAGCATTTT. Protein: CASSFSGGGNQPQHF.

The chain joins TRBV7-2 to TRBJ2-1, with 7 bases that match TRBD2. V trimming: 1 base; J trimming: 7 bases; junction bases outside the gene matches: 7. This CDR3 contains 15 residues. Germline CDR1 SGHTA, CDR2 FQGNSA. The CDR3 region is CASSLVWTSGNEQFF. CDR3 sequence (DNA): TGTGCCAGCAGCTTAGTTTGGACTAGTGGAAATGAGCAGTTCTTC.